Here is one T cell receptor (beta chain) with its context. The PCR contained 60 Vbeta and 13 Jbeta primers. Measured with immunoSEQ multiplex PCR; TCRdb has only the in-frame clones, and not every one. This table lists under 250,000 clones. The entry originates in a study of cytomegalovirus exposure and HLA in healthy donors. The CDR3 is 11 residues long. The ends lost 1 base at V and 12 bases at J; junction bases unmatched: 3. Germline V gene lookup returns CDR1 SQVTM and CDR2 ANQGSEA. Sequenced material: PBMCs. The genes are TRBV29-1 and TRBJ2-1; 7 bases match TRBD2. This clonotype was sampled from a girl aged 2-10 years in good health and CMV-seropositive. The CDR3 DNA is TGCAGCGTTGAAGGTGCGGGAGCGCAGTTCTTC. It codes for CSVEGAGAQFF.